This T cell receptor (beta chain) was captured in a study of blood T cell repertoires in COVID-19. Profiled with immunoSEQ multiplex PCR; TCRdb holds only in-frame clones, not every one. The sample records some 200,000 clones, around four fifths being singletons. This clone occurred once. Looked up from germline, CDR1 is SEHNR and CDR2 is FQNEAQ (reference sequence). The CDR3 has 14 amino acids. V was shortened by 3 bases and J by 5 bases, with 13 bases between the two germline ends. The receptor comes from a woman between 45 and 65 years old who had been exposed to COVID-19. Sequenced sample: PBMCs or T cells enriched from blood (not recorded which). V gene TRBV7-9 combines with J gene TRBJ2-5; a weak D match, TRBD1 (6 bases). The CDR3 loop is CASSFKGDGETQYF. The CDR3 bases are TGTGCCAGCAGCTTTAAGGGGGATGGGGAGACCCAGTACTTC.